This TCR beta chain emerged from a study of blood T cell repertoires in COVID-19. Study-level information: Sites in the United States, Italy and Spain provided acute and convalescent COVID-19 samples. The analysed material was cDNA or gDNA that came from T cells, B-cell-depleted T cells, or PBMCs.

Authors' methods: Reference gene primer amplification gave nucleated cell count estimates. Sequenced by immunoSEQ multiplex PCR; TCRdb stores in-frame clones only, minus some. From that table come the V and J calls and clone size; the DNA was used to work out D and trimming. This table has 200,000 to 250,000 clones, 70% to 90% appearing once. V was clipped by 5 bases and J by 2 bases, with 15 bases between them. Germline CDR1 and CDR2: SGHAT and FQNNGV. This CDR3 is built from 16 residues. The TCR sequence derives from a woman under 30 who had recovered from COVID-19. The chain employs TRBV11-2 and TRBJ1-4, with a possible D match to TRBD1 (5 bases). The sample taken for sequencing was peripheral blood. Here the CDR3 DNA reads TGTGCCAGCAGCCCGGGGGGTTCTAGGACTAATGAAAAACTGTTTTTT. Translated: CASSPGGSRTNEKLFF.